The T cell receptor (beta chain) described here comes from a study of CD8 T cells in ankylosing spondylitis. Whole-study results and caveats: Clones that were linked to disease were CD8+ and were relatively rare in peripheral blood. Made up of eight highly homologous variants, a TCR beta motif appeared characteristic of ankylosing spondylitis blood.

Unmatched junction bases numbered 8, after V lost 6 bases and J lost 0 bases. CDR3 length: 16 residues. Quantitative 5'-RACE with molecular barcodes was used to make the TCR beta libraries. TCRdb called the 5' RACE reads again in MiXCR, with one record for every CDR3 protein. The sample holds around 340,000 distinct CDR3 sequences, over 12% seen once. This clonotype was detected a few times. Its antigen is unknown. Sequenced input: blood, either unsorted or a sorted T cell fraction (not recorded which). The origin of this receptor is a male donor with ankylosing spondylitis or in good health (not recorded which). The chain is built from TRBV12-3 or TRBV12-4 and TRBJ2-3; 8 bases are a match to TRBD1. The CDR3 sequence is CASSPKTGASTDTQYF. The CDR3 coding sequence is TGTGCCAGCAGCCCTAAGACAGGGGCTAGCACAGATACGCAGTATTTT.